This T cell receptor (beta chain) was recovered during a study of T cell clonotyping in hematopoietic cell transplantation. Profiling relied on immunoSEQ multiplex PCR, and the TCRdb table lists in-frame clones only, not all of them. The sample contains several thousand clones, about four fifths of which appear only once. A note on this clone: Its antigen is still unknown.

Study conclusions and caveats: After transplant, recipient diversity fell while pathologically expanded clonotypes grew through day 180. Few recipient clonotypes overlapped donors; over 95% were de novo at given depth.

The CDR3 loop spans 13 amino acids. From germline, CDR1 is MDHEN and CDR2 SYDVKM. V lost 3 bases and J 2 bases, leaving 7 bases between the germline ends. The V call is TRBV28, the J call TRBJ1-2; perhaps TRBD1 as D (5 bases). Material: peripheral blood mononuclear cells, obtained 180 days after allogeneic stem cell transplant. This TCR was sampled from a female patient between 50 and 59 years old who had an allogeneic stem cell transplant from an unrelated donor, so the T cells may come from the graft donor. Some clones in this sample may be carry-over from other donors' samples. CDR3: CASSFWGNYGYTF. CDR3 nucleotide sequence: TGTGCCAGCAGTTTCTGGGGGAACTATGGCTACACCTTC.